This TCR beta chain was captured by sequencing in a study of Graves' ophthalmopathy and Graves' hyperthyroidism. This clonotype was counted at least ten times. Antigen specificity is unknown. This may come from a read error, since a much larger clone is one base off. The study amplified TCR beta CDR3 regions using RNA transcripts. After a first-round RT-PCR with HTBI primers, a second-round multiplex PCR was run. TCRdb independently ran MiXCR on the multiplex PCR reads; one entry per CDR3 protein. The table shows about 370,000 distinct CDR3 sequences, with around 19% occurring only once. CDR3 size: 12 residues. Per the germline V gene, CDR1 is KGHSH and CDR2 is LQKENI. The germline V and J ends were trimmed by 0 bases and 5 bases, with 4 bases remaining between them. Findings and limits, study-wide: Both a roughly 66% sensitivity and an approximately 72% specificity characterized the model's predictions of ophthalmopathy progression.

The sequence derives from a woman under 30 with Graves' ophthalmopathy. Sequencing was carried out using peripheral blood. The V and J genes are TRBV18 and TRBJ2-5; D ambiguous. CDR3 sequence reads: CASSPPRETQYF. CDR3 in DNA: TGTGCCAGCTCACCACCGAGGGAGACCCAGTACTTC.